These 25 T cell receptor beta chains came from one sample sequenced in a study of beta chain features in type 1 diabetes. The authors reverse transcribed all of the isolated RNA, so sequencing captured expressed TCRB transcripts. Sequencing was performed with immunoSEQ multiplex PCR; in TCRdb, only in-frame clones are kept and a portion is missing. The table has 15,000 to 20,000 clones, 50% seen once. Sequencing was done on a sample of stem cell memory CD4+ T cells from blood. The source of these receptors is a man aged 18 to 29 in good health.

V usage is TRBV11-2 and J usage is TRBJ2-5; maybe TRBD1 (5 bases). Germline V lookup: CDR1 SGHAT, CDR2 FQNNGV. Trimming stripped 4 bases from V and 5 bases from J, with 20 bases between. The CDR3 loop spans 16 amino acids. The DNA of the CDR3 is TGTGCCAGCAGCTCACGGGTCTCTCTCAAGGGGGAGACCCAGTACTTC. Translation gives CASSSRVSLKGETQYF. Drawing the rest from reference TRBV11-2 and TRBJ2-5, the complete variable domain is EAGVAQSPRYKIIEKRQSVAFWCNPISGHATLYWYQQILGQGPKLLIQFQNNGVVDDSQLPKDRFSAERLKGVDSTLKIQPAKLEDSAVYLCASSSRVSLKGETQYFGPGTRLLVL.

This clone was seen more than once but under ten times. The rearrangement joins TRBV19 to TRBJ1-5; 7 bases fit TRBD1. The junction had 9 bases not matched to a gene; V was cut back by 6 bases and J by 13 bases. The length of the CDR3 is 12 residues. Germline V CDR1 and CDR2: LNHDA, SQIVND (reference sequence). CDR3 DNA sequence: TGTGCCAGTAGAGCTTGGGACAGTTTGCAGCATTTT. This codes for CASRAWDSLQHF.

The chain links TRBV6-6 to TRBJ1-1; D remains ambiguous. V shed 8 bases and J shed 2 bases, with 9 bases lying between them. The CDR3 is 12 amino acids. The germline gives CDR1 MNHNY, CDR2 SVGAGI (reference sequence). In DNA form, the CDR3 reads TGTGCCAGCGGGTACAGCAACACTGAAGCTTTCTTT. Translating gives CASGYSNTEAFF.

The V call is TRBV7-2, the J call TRBJ1-2, with 8 bases identical to TRBD1. V lost 5 bases to trimming and J lost 4 bases; unmatched junction nucleotides: 3. CDR3 length: 13 amino acids. Germline V CDR1 and CDR2: SGHTA, FQGNSA. The CDR3 DNA reads as TGTGCCAGCAGCCAAGGACAGGGCTATGGCTACACCTTC. This codes for CASSQGQGYGYTF.

This clone showed up just a few times. The rearrangement uses TRBV7-2 and TRBJ2-7; D may be TRBD2 (7 bases). This CDR3 is 16 amino acids long. The V end lost 1 base, the J end lost 3 bases, and 16 bases lay between the germline ends. CDR1 and CDR2 from the germline V gene are SGHTA and FQGNSA. CDR3 loop: CASSLGGGGAFYEQYF. In DNA, the CDR3 is TGTGCCAGCAGCTTAGGAGGCGGGGGCGCATTCTACGAGCAGTACTTC.

This rearrangement joins TRBV28 to TRBJ1-2; D not resolved. This CDR3 has 16 residues. Germline values: CDR1 MDHEN, CDR2 SYDVKM. The V gene lost 2 bases and the J gene lost 3 bases, with 16 bases spanning the gap. The CDR3 protein is CASSLPDIGTDYGYTF. Here the CDR3 DNA reads TGTGCCAGCAGTTTACCGGATATCGGCACAGACTATGGCTACACCTTC.

This rearrangement joins TRBV5-1 to TRBJ1-6; 9 bases agree with TRBD1. Germline CDR1 is SGHRS and CDR2 is YFSETQ. The CDR3 spans 15 residues. The ends lost 4 bases at V and 3 bases at J; junction bases unmatched: 2. CDR3 loop: CASSVDRGYNSPLHF. CDR3 in DNA: TGCGCCAGCAGCGTGGACAGGGGCTATAATTCACCCCTCCACTTT.

This clone was counted a few times. This chain uses TRBV7-3 with TRBJ2-6, with D possibly TRBD2 on 5 matching bases. Per germline, CDR1 SGHTA and CDR2 FQGTGA. This CDR3 spans 17 amino acids. Trimming took 8 bases from V and 0 from J, leaving 17 bases between them. CDR3: CASSKMGGRSGANVLTF. The CDR3 DNA is TGTGCCAGCTCCAAGATGGGCGGGCGCTCTGGGGCCAACGTCCTGACTTTC.

The chain combines TRBV7-3 with TRBJ2-2, with TRBD1 identical over 9 bases. Germline V gene data show CDR1 as SGHTA and CDR2 as FQGTGA. The length of the CDR3 is 15 residues. V lost 6 bases and J lost 5; bases outside the gene matches: 7. The CDR3 bases are TGTGCCAGCAGGGTGCCGGGACAGGGAACCGGGGAGCTGTTTTTT. The encoded protein is CASRVPGQGTGELFF.

The V and J genes are TRBV6-5 and TRBJ2-1, with 9 nucleotides matching TRBD1. V gave up 4 bases and J gave up 7 bases; unmatched junction bases: 11. Germline lookup yields CDR1 MNHEY and CDR2 SVGAGI. The length of the CDR3 is 16 residues. The chain's CDR3 is CASSSGQGGYRNEQFF. Here the CDR3 DNA reads TGTGCCAGCAGTTCGGGACAGGGAGGTTATCGGAATGAGCAGTTCTTC.

The V call is TRBV7-3, the J call TRBJ1-1; D may be TRBD1 (5 bases). The V gene's germline CDR1 is SGHTA and CDR2 FQGTGA. V was pared by 6 bases and J by 5 bases, with 16 bases between. The CDR3 loop spans 14 amino acids. The CDR3 here is CASSVGGVGTEAFF. CDR3 bases: TGTGCCAGCAGTGTGGGGGGGGTAGGAACTGAAGCTTTCTTT.

With regard to this clone: Other DNA sequences in this specimen translate into the identical CDR3. The rearrangement uses TRBV7-2 and TRBJ2-3, with a tentative D call TRBD2 (6 bases). CDR1 is SGHTA, CDR2 FQGNSA, per germline. The CDR3 is 14 amino acids. V was trimmed by 5 bases and J by 2 bases, leaving 11 bases between them. In DNA, the CDR3 is TGTGCCAGCAGCCCGGGACTTTCCACAGATACGCAGTATTTT. This sequence encodes CASSPGLSTDTQYF.

The chain links TRBV7-2 to TRBJ1-4; 7 positions match TRBD1. Germline V gives CDR1 SGHTA, CDR2 FQGNSA. The CDR3 extends over 15 amino acids. The trim removed 3 bases at V and 4 bases at J, leaving 5 bases unmatched. CDR3 nucleotide sequence: TGTGCCAGCAGCTTTCGGACAGGACTTAATGAAAAACTGTTTTTT. It is translated as CASSFRTGLNEKLFF.

The chain joins TRBV10-3 to TRBJ1-6, with 10 bases that match TRBD1. V was clipped by 9 bases and J by 8 bases; unmatched bases: 4. The CDR3 totals 13 residues. Germline-derived CDR1 and CDR2 are ENHRY and SYGVKD. The CDR3 DNA follows: TGTGCCATAACCGGGACAGGGGATTCACCCCTCCACTTT. This sequence encodes CAITGTGDSPLHF.

This clone was seen more than once but under ten times. The chain joins TRBV7-3 to TRBJ2-1, with D tentatively TRBD2 (6 bases). From germline, CDR1 is SGHTA and CDR2 FQGTGA. V dropped 5 bases and J dropped 6 bases, with 17 bases sitting between them. The length of the CDR3 is 15 residues. In DNA, the CDR3 is TGTGCCAGCAGCCCAACTAGCCGGGGACGCAATGAGCAGTTCTTC. Amino acids: CASSPTSRGRNEQFF.

This sequence joins TRBV19 and TRBJ2-1, with 11 bases identical to TRBD1. The ends lost 5 bases at V and 3 bases at J; junction bases unmatched: 6. Germline V gene data show CDR1 as LNHDA and CDR2 as SQIVND (reference sequence). The CDR3 is 16 amino acids. The CDR3 spells CASSHMGTGGYNEQFF. The CDR3 DNA reads TGTGCCAGTAGTCACATGGGGACAGGGGGCTACAATGAGCAGTTCTTC.

This chain joins TRBV2 and TRBJ1-5; TRBD1 is a possible D gene (6 bases). Germline V gene sequence: CDR1 SNHLY, CDR2 FYNNEI. Trimming stripped 6 bases from V and 4 bases from J, with 19 bases between. CDR3 length: 16 amino acids. The CDR3 region is CASRGLLDRPNQPQHF. The CDR3 region has the DNA TGTGCCAGCAGGGGTCTTCTGGACAGACCTAATCAGCCCCAGCATTTT.

The CDR3 here is CASSASGGASYEQYF. In DNA form, the CDR3 reads TGTGCCAGCAGCGCATCAGGGGGAGCTTCCTACGAGCAGTACTTC. The chain recombines TRBV6-5 with TRBJ2-7; 7 nucleotides match TRBD1. V dropped 6 bases and J dropped 1; count of bases not matched to a gene: 9. Germline CDR1 reads MNHEY; CDR2 reads SVGAGI. This CDR3 comprises 15 residues.

J is TRBJ2-3 and V is TRBV7-4, with TRBD2 identical over 12 bases. V dropped 5 bases and J dropped 3; count of bases not matched to a gene: 3. In germline, CDR1 is SGHVT, CDR2 SQSDAQ. This CDR3 spans 15 amino acids. CDR3 DNA sequence: TGTGCCAGCAGCCTGACTAGCGGGAGAACAGATACGCAGTATTTT. It translates to CASSLTSGRTDTQYF.

This chain connects TRBV7-2 to TRBJ1-1, with TRBD1 as a possible D gene (6 bases). The CDR3 contains 14 residues. V shed 3 bases and J shed 4 bases, with 12 bases lying between them. In germline, CDR1 is SGHTA, CDR2 FQGNSA. The CDR3 protein is CASSLSGDGTEAFF. The CDR3 DNA follows: TGTGCCAGCAGCTTGTCAGGGGACGGCACTGAAGCTTTCTTT.

CDR3 bases: TGTGCCAGCAGGAGGAACCATGAGCAGTTCTTC. Protein sequence: CASRRNHEQFF. The chain recombines TRBV28 with TRBJ2-1, with unresolved D. Germline CDR1 MDHEN, CDR2 SYDVKM. This CDR3 has 11 residues. Between the trimmed V and J ends, which lost 6 bases and 8 bases, there was a span of 8 bases.

The chain employs TRBV7-2 and TRBJ1-3; no definite D call. CDR3 length equals 13 residues. From germline, CDR1 is SGHTA and CDR2 FQGNSA. The germline V and J ends were trimmed by 3 bases and 9 bases, with 12 bases remaining between them. CDR3 sequence reads: CASSLNLEGTIYF. As DNA, the CDR3 is TGTGCCAGCAGCTTGAATCTGGAGGGCACCATATATTTT. Combining the CDR3 with reference TRBV7-2 and TRBJ1-3 gives the whole variable domain GAGVSQSPSNKVTEKGKDVELRCDPISGHTALYWYRQSLGQGLEFLIYFQGNSAPDKSGLPSDRFSAERTGGSVSTLTIQRTQQEDSAVYLCASSLNLEGTIYFGEGSWLTVV.

The chain recombines TRBV7-6 with TRBJ2-3, with TRBD2 matching over 8 bases. V was clipped by 3 bases and J by 5 bases; unmatched bases: 10. Germline V gives CDR1 SGHVS, CDR2 FNYEAQ. This CDR3 spans 16 amino acids. CDR3 DNA sequence: TGTGCCAGCAGCTTGTTACTTAGCGGGGTTAAAGATACGCAGTATTTT. It yields the protein CASSLLLSGVKDTQYF.

The chain has TRBV9 and TRBJ2-3; D ambiguous. V lost 0 bases and J 4 bases, leaving 3 bases between the germline ends. Germline values: CDR1 SGDLS, CDR2 YYNGEE. The CDR3 has 12 amino acids. CDR3: CASSVAADTQYF. CDR3 DNA sequence: TGTGCCAGCAGCGTAGCGGCAGATACGCAGTATTTT. The whole variable domain, remainder taken from reference TRBV9 and TRBJ2-3, is DSGVTQTPKHLITATGQRVTLRCSPRSGDLSVYWYQQSLDQGLQFLIQYYNGEERAKGNILERFSAQQFPDLHSELNLSSLELGDSALYFCASSVAADTQYFGPGTRLTVL.

The V gene is TRBV12-5, the J gene TRBJ2-1; 8 nucleotides align to TRBD2. Germline CDR1 is LGHNT and CDR2 is FRNRAP. With V trimmed by 0 bases and J by 4 bases, 5 bases remained unmatched. The CDR3 sequence is 16 residues long. This chain's CDR3 is CASGLVLAGQYNEQFF. The DNA for the CDR3 is TGTGCTAGTGGTTTGGTATTAGCGGGACAATACAATGAGCAGTTCTTC.